The clone carrying this T cell receptor beta chain was picked up one time. The antigen is undetermined. V shed 4 bases, J shed 6 bases, and the junction held 11 bases outside the gene matches. The CDR3 consists of 16 residues. Germline lookup yields CDR1 SGHRS and CDR2 YFSETQ. The sample comes from a study of PD-1 blockade in classical Hodgkin lymphoma. General observations from the study: When set against healthy donors, newly diagnosed patients were reported to show lower baseline TCR diversity. TCR diversity in CD4+, not CD8+, cells rose significantly by C4D1.

Brentuximab vedotin exposure varied among the patients, all of whom had relapsed after autologous stem cell transplantation. The protocol was immunoSEQ multiplex PCR, while the TCRdb copy is restricted to in-frame clones and leaves out a portion. The data show about 58,000 clones, with 88% seen just once and under 6.5% held by the top ten. The sequence derives from a human donor with classical Hodgkin lymphoma. The chain uses TRBV5-1 and TRBJ2-2, with 8 bases lining up with TRBD2. The specimen comprised peripheral blood mononuclear cells (PBMCs), sampled before the second cycle of nivolumab. CDR3 sequence (DNA): TGCGCCAGCAGCCTAACCGGGACTAGTAGCGCCGGGGAGCTGTTTTTT. Protein: CASSLTGTSSAGELFF.